This note documents a single T cell receptor beta chain sequence. This sample is drawn from a study of blood T cells in healthy people across ages. Alongside a J-beta primer mix, a sample-barcoded 5' primer served in a second PCR lasting 7 to 11 cycles. Each single sample gave us at least 2.5 million CDR3-containing paired-end reads. Using its own MiXCR run on the 5' RACE reads, TCRdb lists one record per CDR3 protein. The profile shows fewer than 800,000 distinct CDR3 sequences, approximately 50% of them singletons. Input material: blood. The sequence derives from a woman aged 60-75 years in good health.

The CDR3 region is CASSYGGLGEYEQYF. CDR3 DNA sequence: TGTGCCAGCAGTTACGGCGGACTAGGAGAGTACGAGCAGTACTTC. The chain links TRBV6-2 or TRBV6-3 to TRBJ2-7; 7 bases match TRBD2. Germline trimming cut 2 bases from V and 4 bases from J; bases unmatched to any gene: 8. CDR3 length: 15 amino acids. Germline V gene sequence: CDR1 MNHEY, CDR2 SVGEGT.